This TCR beta chain derives from a study of blood T cell repertoires in COVID-19 (dated by TCRdb to the early 2020s). With regard to the full study: The collaborator samples originated in the United States, Italy and Spain and spanned the acute and convalescent phases of COVID-19. The prospective study material was composed of cDNA or gDNA derived from T cells, B-cell-depleted T cells, or PBMCs. Deeply sampled blood TCRbeta repertoires from subjects exposed to, actively infected with, or recovered from COVID-19 were included in the dataset. A freely available public database, intended as a resource for researchers studying the immune response to SARS-CoV-2, is where the repertoires were released. Samples came from the ongoing ImmuneRACE study (first 160 participants) plus 1,254 subjects from 6 global collaborators. Sample metadata almost always included a de-identified subject ID, COVID-19 status, age in years and sex. Where HLA class I and class II types were available, the types were taken from metadata supplied by the sample provider, not from assay-based typing. Findings and caveats that apply to the study as a whole: Clinical and demographic metadata were provided uncurated, with the amount varying by source and participant.

Turning to this clone: This clone's antigen is unknown. Base quality data are lacking; no much larger clone is found one base away.

TCRbeta CDR3 regions were amplified from genomic DNA using the immunoSEQ Assay, a bias-controlled multiplex PCR. From the authors' description of their analysis: Nucleated cell counts per sample were estimated from amplification of reference gene primers within the assay. To quantify the absolute abundance of each unique TCRbeta CDR3 rearrangement, sequence reads were collapsed and filtered. For each sample, productive Simpson clonality was calculated as the square root of Simpson's diversity index across productive rearrangements. TCRdb took over this immuneACCESS table, retaining in-frame rearrangements with V and J assigned. Such tables are incomplete; in checked studies, under half of the missing clones stem from an unresolved V gene, and the remainder is unexplained. The DNA was the basis for D and trimming; V, J and clone size are from that table. The sample table lists some 41,000 clones, roughly 90% of them with a count of one. Together, the top ten hold roughly 6.1% of the sample.

Collaborating institutions collected whole blood in K2EDTA tubes following their own protocols. For TCRbeta analysis, collaborators shipped samples in one of three forms: frozen whole blood, isolated PBMCs, or DNA extracted from either of those sample types. This sequence was found in a human donor in a cohort sampled during active COVID-19. Source material: peripheral blood.

The bases read TGTGCCAGCAGTACACTATACGAGCAGTACTTC. Its product reads: CASSTLYEQYF. The chain was built from TRBV5-6 and TRBJ2-7, with no D gene named confidently. Measured from the cysteine to the phenylalanine, the CDR3 is 11 residues long. Only CDR3 DNA is held: 33 bases, read in frame from base 1. CDR1 and CDR2 are read off the germline V gene as SGHDT and YYEEEE. V is pared back by 5 bases and J by 4 bases, with 7 bases lying between the germline termini.